A selection of T cell receptor beta chains follows, all from one sample in a study of blood T cell repertoires in COVID-19. The data were produced by immunoSEQ multiplex PCR, yet TCRdb's version contains in-frame clones alone and is incomplete. This table holds under 200,000 clones, 84% found once. The sequenced sample consisted of peripheral blood. Receptor source: a man aged 25 to 45 with active or convalescent COVID-19. The CDR3 runs from the conserved cysteine through the conserved F or W. The order of the fields is D gene, J gene, V gene, clone size, CDR3 protein, CDR3 DNA. A D gene is named only where the DNA matches it firmly. Where a row states a size, it is once, few, many or the class of an expanded clone; other rows omit it.

D: -; J: TRBJ1-5; V: TRBV30; size: -; CDR3: CAWSGEDTQPQHF; DNA: TGTGCCTGGTCGGGAGAAGACACCCAGCCCCAGCATTTT
D: TRBD1; J: TRBJ1-1; V: TRBV6-5; size: -; CDR3: CASSYTGGAGNTEAFF; DNA: TGTGCCAGCAGTTACACAGGGGGCGCCGGGAACACTGAAGCTTTCTTT
D: TRBD1; J: TRBJ2-2; V: TRBV10-3; size: -; CDR3: CAIRDSRTGGELFF; DNA: TGTGCCATCAGGGACAGTAGGACAGGCGGGGAGCTGTTTTTT
D: -; J: TRBJ1-1; V: TRBV11-3; size: -; CDR3: CASSLAPGQGLNTEAFF; DNA: TGTGCCAGCAGCTTAGCGCCGGGCCAGGGGTTGAACACTGAAGCTTTCTTT
D: -; J: TRBJ2-5; V: TRBV19; size: -; CDR3: CASSIRGLGDPPGWVETQYF; DNA: TGTGCCAGTAGTATTAGGGGCCTTGGCGACCCGCCGGGTTGGGTCGAGACCCAGTACTTC
D: TRBD1; J: TRBJ2-2; V: TRBV4-1; size: -; CDR3: CASSQRWDRENTGELFF; DNA: TGCGCCAGCAGCCAAAGATGGGACAGGGAAAACACCGGGGAGCTGTTTTTT
D: TRBD1; J: TRBJ2-7; V: TRBV27; size: -; CDR3: CASSLGQATYEQYF; DNA: TGTGCCAGCAGTCTGGGACAGGCCACCTACGAGCAGTACTTC
D: -; J: TRBJ1-2; V: TRBV6-2/TRBV6-3; size: -; CDR3: CASSYSGGHGYTF; DNA: TGTGCCAGCAGTTACTCGGGGGGTCACGGCTACACCTTC
D: TRBD1; J: TRBJ2-7; V: TRBV6-2/TRBV6-3; size: -; CDR3: CASSSGTGKYEQYF; DNA: TGTGCCAGCAGTTCCGGGACAGGGAAGTACGAGCAGTACTTC
D: TRBD1; J: TRBJ2-1; V: TRBV5-4; size: -; CDR3: CASSLAGRGSYNEQFF; DNA: TGTGCCAGCAGCTTGGCGGGCAGGGGGTCCTACAATGAGCAGTTCTTC
D: -; J: TRBJ1-3; V: TRBV19; size: -; CDR3: CASSPPVSGNTIYF; DNA: TGTGCCAGTAGTCCTCCAGTCTCTGGAAACACCATATATTTT
D: TRBD1; J: TRBJ1-2; V: TRBV28; size: -; CDR3: CASSETRQGAFGYTF; DNA: TGTGCCAGCAGCGAAACCAGACAGGGGGCATTTGGCTACACCTTC
D: -; J: TRBJ1-2; V: TRBV6-6; size: few; CDR3: CASSSLDSSGYGYTF; DNA: TGTGCCAGCAGTTCCCTGGACTCATCGGGCTATGGCTACACCTTC
D: TRBD1; J: TRBJ2-2; V: TRBV11-2; size: -; CDR3: CASSFGRGGTNTGELFF; DNA: TGTGCCAGCAGCTTTGGGCGAGGGGGCACAAACACCGGGGAGCTGTTTTTT
D: TRBD1; J: TRBJ1-1; V: TRBV29-1; size: -; CDR3: CSVGIAGGLAEAFF; DNA: TGCAGCGTTGGGATAGCAGGGGGGTTGGCTGAAGCTTTCTTT
D: -; J: TRBJ1-6; V: TRBV6-6; size: -; CDR3: CASSENSPLHF; DNA: TGTGCCAGCAGTGAGAATTCACCCCTCCACTTT
D: TRBD1; J: TRBJ2-1; V: TRBV27; size: -; CDR3: CASSLSGQGNEQFF; DNA: TGTGCCAGCAGTTTATCGGGACAGGGTAATGAGCAGTTCTTC
D: -; J: TRBJ2-7; V: TRBV15; size: -; CDR3: CATSRDRAAGEQYF; DNA: TGTGCCACCAGCAGAGATCGCGCCGCCGGCGAGCAGTACTTC
D: -; J: TRBJ1-2; V: TRBV3-1/TRBV3-2; size: -; CDR3: CASSQEGGMGGYTF; DNA: TGTGCCAGCAGCCAAGAGGGCGGGATGGGCGGCTACACCTTC
D: TRBD1; J: TRBJ2-7; V: TRBV12-5; size: -; CDR3: CASGLVLGQGPYEQYF; DNA: TGTGCTAGTGGTTTGGTATTGGGACAGGGTCCCTACGAGCAGTACTTC
D: TRBD1; J: TRBJ1-6; V: TRBV4-2; size: -; CDR3: CASSQETGTGESPLHF; DNA: TGTGCCAGCAGCCAAGAAACCGGGACAGGGGAATCACCCCTCCACTTT
D: TRBD1; J: TRBJ2-7; V: TRBV3-1/TRBV3-2; size: few; CDR3: CASSPDGTGHIGEQYF; DNA: TGTGCCAGCAGCCCAGACGGGACAGGGCATATAGGCGAGCAGTACTTC
D: -; J: TRBJ1-2; V: TRBV30; size: -; CDR3: CAWASGGGDYGYTF; DNA: TGTGCCTGGGCCAGTGGTGGAGGAGACTATGGCTACACCTTC
D: TRBD1; J: TRBJ2-7; V: TRBV30; size: -; CDR3: CAWSFSGGGYEQYF; DNA: TGTGCCTGGAGTTTCTCAGGGGGTGGTTACGAGCAGTACTTC
D: -; J: TRBJ2-3; V: TRBV5-1; size: -; CDR3: CASSYETSTDTQYF; DNA: TGCGCCAGCAGCTACGAGACTAGCACAGATACGCAGTATTTT
D: TRBD2; J: TRBJ2-4; V: TRBV19; size: -; CDR3: CASSIESGSGGGKNIQYF; DNA: TGTGCCAGTAGTATAGAGAGCGGGAGTGGCGGTGGCAAAAACATTCAGTACTTC
D: -; J: TRBJ2-3; V: TRBV10-3; size: few; CDR3: CAISEEGNTDTQYF; DNA: TGTGCCATCAGTGAGGAGGGAAACACAGATACGCAGTATTTT
D: TRBD1; J: TRBJ2-5; V: TRBV19; size: -; CDR3: CASSKMAGGETQYF; DNA: TGTGCCAGTAGTAAAATGGCAGGGGGCGAGACCCAGTACTTC
D: TRBD1; J: TRBJ1-2; V: TRBV9; size: -; CDR3: CASSGGTGREDYGYTF; DNA: TGTGCCAGCAGCGGGGGGACAGGGAGGGAGGACTATGGCTACACCTTC
D: TRBD1; J: TRBJ1-6; V: TRBV27; size: -; CDR3: CASSPRTGPNSPLHF; DNA: TGTGCCAGCAGTCCCAGGACAGGACCCAATTCACCCCTCCACTTT
D: -; J: TRBJ1-1; V: TRBV11-2; size: -; CDR3: CASSPETVTEAFF; DNA: TGTGCCAGCAGCCCAGAGACAGTCACTGAAGCTTTCTTT
D: -; J: TRBJ1-5; V: TRBV19; size: -; CDR3: CASRQGNQPQHF; DNA: TGTGCCAGTAGACAGGGTAATCAGCCCCAGCATTTT
D: TRBD2; J: TRBJ2-5; V: TRBV19; size: -; CDR3: CASSNGLAEKETQYF; DNA: TGTGCCAGTAGTAATGGACTAGCGGAGAAAGAGACCCAGTACTTC
D: -; J: TRBJ2-5; V: TRBV28; size: -; CDR3: CASSFFGGQETQYF; DNA: TGTGCCAGCAGTTTTTTCGGGGGACAAGAGACCCAGTACTTC
D: -; J: TRBJ1-1; V: TRBV9; size: -; CDR3: CASSAEGGNTEAFF; DNA: TGTGCCAGCAGCGCCGAGGGAGGGAACACTGAAGCTTTCTTT
D: -; J: TRBJ2-7; V: TRBV18; size: -; CDR3: CASSRERSYEQYF; DNA: TGTGCCAGCAGTCGGGAGAGGTCCTACGAGCAGTACTTC
D: TRBD1; J: TRBJ2-2; V: TRBV5-1; size: -; CDR3: CASSPEQGASTGELFF; DNA: TGCGCCAGCAGCCCCGAACAGGGGGCGAGCACCGGGGAGCTGTTTTTT
D: TRBD2; J: TRBJ2-3; V: TRBV9; size: -; CDR3: CAAGGGTDTQYF; DNA: TGTGCTGCGGGAGGAGGGACAGATACGCAGTATTTT
D: -; J: TRBJ2-3; V: TRBV20-1; size: -; CDR3: CSASPGREDTQYF; DNA: TGCAGTGCTAGTCCGGGGAGAGAAGATACGCAGTATTTT
D: TRBD2; J: TRBJ2-3; V: TRBV6-2/TRBV6-3; size: -; CDR3: CASSFPLAGGRTDTQYF; DNA: TGTGCCAGCAGTTTCCCCTTAGCGGGAGGACGAACAGATACGCAGTATTTT
D: TRBD2; J: TRBJ2-1; V: TRBV9; size: -; CDR3: CASSVRPGGRVDEQFF; DNA: TGTGCCAGCAGCGTGAGGCCCGGGGGGAGGGTAGATGAGCAGTTCTTC
D: TRBD1; J: TRBJ1-1; V: TRBV2; size: -; CDR3: CASSVQGSRTEAFF; DNA: TGTGCCAGCAGTGTACAGGGGAGCCGCACTGAAGCTTTCTTT
D: -; J: TRBJ2-5; V: TRBV10-3; size: -; CDR3: CAISPGILETQYF; DNA: TGTGCCATCAGCCCGGGGATTCTGGAGACCCAGTACTTC
D: TRBD2; J: TRBJ2-1; V: TRBV15; size: -; CDR3: CATSAGDGAGGYNEQFF; DNA: TGTGCCACCAGCGCAGGGGACGGGGCGGGAGGCTACAATGAGCAGTTCTTC
D: -; J: TRBJ1-5; V: TRBV27; size: once; CDR3: CASRKQGPGGNQPQHF; DNA: TGTGCCAGCAGAAAGCAAGGGCCGGGGGGCAATCAGCCCCAGCATTTT
D: TRBD2; J: TRBJ2-5; V: TRBV4-1; size: few; CDR3: CASSQGLAEGETQYF; DNA: TGCGCCAGCAGCCAAGGACTAGCGGAAGGGGAGACCCAGTACTTC
D: TRBD1; J: TRBJ1-5; V: TRBV4-1; size: -; CDR3: CASSQGTGVSQPQHF; DNA: TGCGCCAGCAGCCAAGGGACAGGGGTGTCACAGCCCCAGCATTTT
D: TRBD1; J: TRBJ1-1; V: TRBV7-2; size: -; CDR3: CASSFRTGMNTEAFF; DNA: TGTGCCAGCAGCTTTCGGACAGGGATGAACACTGAAGCTTTCTTT
D: TRBD2; J: TRBJ2-1; V: TRBV6-2/TRBV6-3; size: -; CDR3: CASSTVREAYNEQFF; DNA: TGTGCCAGCAGTACCGTGCGGGAGGCTTACAATGAGCAGTTCTTC
D: TRBD1; J: TRBJ1-2; V: TRBV6-5; size: -; CDR3: CASSYQPGGYYGYTF; DNA: TGTGCCAGCAGTTACCAACCAGGGGGATACTATGGCTACACCTTC
D: -; J: TRBJ2-2; V: TRBV5-1; size: -; CDR3: CASSLEGDTGELFF; DNA: TGCGCCAGCAGCTTGGAAGGGGACACCGGGGAGCTGTTTTTT
D: TRBD2; J: TRBJ2-7; V: TRBV30; size: -; CDR3: CAWGVGQPGLAESSYEQYF; DNA: TGTGCCTGGGGTGTGGGGCAGCCGGGACTAGCGGAGAGCTCCTACGAGCAGTACTTC
D: -; J: TRBJ2-3; V: TRBV3-1/TRBV3-2; size: once; CDR3: CASLDSDRTDTQYF; DNA: TGTGCCAGCCTGGACTCTGACCGCACAGATACGCAGTATTTT
D: -; J: TRBJ2-5; V: TRBV5-1; size: -; CDR3: CASKGPVNQETQYF; DNA: TGCGCCAGCAAGGGGCCGGTCAATCAAGAGACCCAGTACTTC
D: TRBD2; J: TRBJ2-1; V: TRBV6-2/TRBV6-3; size: -; CDR3: CASSRRTSGSGDEQFF; DNA: TGTGCCAGCAGTCGGCGGACTAGCGGTTCTGGGGATGAGCAGTTCTTC
D: -; J: TRBJ2-3; V: TRBV6-5; size: -; CDR3: CASSYSGGATDTQYF; DNA: TGTGCCAGCAGTTACTCGGGGGGGGCGACAGATACGCAGTATTTT
D: TRBD1; J: TRBJ2-7; V: TRBV4-1; size: -; CDR3: CASSLRDRGYEQYF; DNA: TGCGCCAGCAGCCTCCGGGACAGGGGCTACGAGCAGTACTTC
D: -; J: TRBJ1-5; V: TRBV6-1; size: -; CDR3: CASSESGGYNQPQHF; DNA: TGTGCCAGCAGTGAGTCGGGGGGCTACAATCAGCCCCAGCATTTT
D: -; J: TRBJ2-7; V: TRBV9; size: -; CDR3: CASSVGEQSLYEQYF; DNA: TGTGCCAGCAGCGTAGGGGAGCAATCATTGTACGAGCAGTACTTC
D: TRBD1; J: TRBJ1-1; V: TRBV7-2; size: -; CDR3: CASSLLGGQMNTEAFF; DNA: TGTGCCAGCAGCTTATTAGGGGGCCAAATGAACACTGAAGCTTTCTTT